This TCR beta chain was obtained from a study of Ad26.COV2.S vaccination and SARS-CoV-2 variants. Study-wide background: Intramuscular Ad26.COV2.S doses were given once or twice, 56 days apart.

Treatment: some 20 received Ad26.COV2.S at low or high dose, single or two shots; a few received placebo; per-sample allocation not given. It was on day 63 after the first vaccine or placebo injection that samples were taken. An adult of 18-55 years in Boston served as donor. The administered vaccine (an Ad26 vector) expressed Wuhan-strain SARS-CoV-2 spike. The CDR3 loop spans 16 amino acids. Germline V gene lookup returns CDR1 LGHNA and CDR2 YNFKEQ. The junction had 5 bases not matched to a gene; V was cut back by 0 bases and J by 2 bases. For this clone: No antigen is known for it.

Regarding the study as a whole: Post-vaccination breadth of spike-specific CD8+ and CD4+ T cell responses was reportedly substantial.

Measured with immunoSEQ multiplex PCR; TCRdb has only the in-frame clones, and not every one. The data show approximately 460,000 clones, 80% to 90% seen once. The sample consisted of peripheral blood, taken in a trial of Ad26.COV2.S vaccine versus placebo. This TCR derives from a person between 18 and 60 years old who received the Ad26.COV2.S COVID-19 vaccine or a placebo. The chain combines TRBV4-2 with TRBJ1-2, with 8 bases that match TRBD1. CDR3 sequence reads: CASSQELQGENYGYTF. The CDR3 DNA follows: TGTGCCAGCAGCCAAGAACTACAGGGGGAAAACTATGGCTACACCTTC.